This paragraph covers one T cell receptor beta chain sequence. The target of this receptor is not known. Qualities for individual bases were not recorded, and no much larger clone is one base off. The trim is 1 base for V and 1 base for J, with a gap of 12 bases between the germline ends. From its cysteine to its phenylalanine, the CDR3 spans 15 amino acids. The kept DNA is CDR3 alone, 45 bases in frame from the first base. The germline V gene (reference sequence) gives CDR1 as SGHNT and CDR2 as YYREEE. Using the deep immunoSEQ assay, TCR CDR3 regions were amplified from genomic DNA by multiplex PCR. For each cell subset, the extracted genomic DNA was distributed evenly across all wells of several immunoSEQ 96-well plates, and each plate served as one replicate. For sorted subsets, each replicate PCR was loaded with approximately 190 ng genomic DNA, equivalent to some 31,000 T cell genomes. Purified libraries were measured with a Qubit 3.0 fluorometer, size-checked on a Bioanalyzer 2100, and measured again with the KAPA Library Quantification kit. Every immunoSEQ 96-well plate was sequenced on a separate single-read 150-cycle Illumina NextSeq 550 flow cell. The authors' analysis ran thus. The immunoSEQ output contained only junctional sequences without quality scores, so filtering could not match that applied to full-length reads. Sequences were annotated with PyIR, a Python wrapper for IgBLAST v1.9, using IMGT germline references to assign V/J genes and CDR3. Reads were removed for weak V/J assignments (E-value above 1e-6), missing CDR3, stop codons, out-of-frame junctions, or ambiguous translated residues. V3J clonotypes were defined as sequences sharing the same inferred V gene, J gene, and CDR3 amino acid sequence. The percentage overlap between two repertoires was calculated by dividing the number of shared unique clonotypes by the size of the smaller repertoire. Three approaches were used to assess repertoire richness: RTK rarefaction, the Chao1 estimator, and Recon v2.1 estimates of unobserved clonotypes. Generation probabilities were computed with OLGA for all TCRbeta clonotypes obtained by the gDNA method from four donors. TCRdb retrieved this table from immuneACCESS and kept in-frame rearrangements only. Not all clones are present; in checked studies, unresolved V genes account for under half, and no reason is known for the remainder. V, J and clone size are taken as reported in that table, and D and trimming were inferred from the DNA itself. The table for this sample lists some 320,000 clones; around nine tenths of them were counted only once. The biggest ten clones account for around 16% of the sample.

The record originates from a study of shared clonotypes between healthy human individuals (dated by TCRdb to the early 2020s). Broadly, across the study: Three men and a couple of women, aged 18 to 49 years, made up the cohort. Per donor, three plates each were used for CD4 naive and CD4 memory, two for CD8 naive, and one for CD8 memory. To increase sequencing depth and limit assay-specific biases, TCR repertoire library preparation and sequencing were carried out by different laboratories using diverse techniques. Between about 0.94 and 8.9 billion PBMCs per donor were obtained by leukapheresis. The study deeply sequenced blood TCR repertoires of about five healthy adults to estimate repertoire size and the extent of clonotype sharing between individuals.

The paper's findings and limits, for the study overall: Incomplete sequencing was indicated by rarefaction of sorted-subset datasets, despite the large sequencing depth. Sampling was limited to blood, and TCR repertoires in tissue likely differ from TCR repertoires in blood. Naive subsets generally had larger estimated clonotype richness than memory subsets did. Sharing across several donors was observed for around 4.8% of naive CD4, under 4% of naive CD8, 2% to 2.5% of memory CD4, and around 0.4% of memory CD8 clonotypes. Pairwise subsampling led to the expectation that sequencing depth would affect the degree of clonotype sharing among donors. The small number of donors limited the genetic and exposure-history diversity represented. Clonotypes shared by all four sorted-subset donors showed higher generation probabilities than non-shared clonotypes.

Donors were healthy HIV-negative adults with no recently reported acute infections or vaccinations. All donors were Caucasian adults living in Nashville, Tennessee, USA. CD8 memory samples consisted of magnetically selected CD45RO+ cells combined with CCR7-negative CD45RA+ effector memory (TemRA) cells. Blood was collected by leukapheresis, and PBMCs were isolated by Ficoll-Histopaque density gradient centrifugation and then cryopreserved in liquid nitrogen vapor phase. Analytical flow cytometry was used to check the purity and quantity of each magnetically sorted T cell population. Genomic DNA was isolated from each sorted fraction and quantified by UV absorbance on a Nanodrop 2000c.

The chain links TRBV5-4 with TRBJ2-7; tentative D gene TRBD2, with 7 bases matching. The receptor was isolated from a man aged 18 to 35 in good health. The sequenced sample consisted of memory CD8+ T cells sorted from blood. What this sample's cell subset or site label stands for: CD45RO+ cells pooled with CCR7-negative TemRA cells. Read as DNA, the sequence is TGTGCCAGCAGCTTGCAGGGAGGGGGTTCCTACGAGCAGTACTTC. Translated, this gives CASSLQGGGSYEQYF.